Listed below are T cell receptor beta chains from one sample, sequenced in a study of shared clonotypes between healthy human individuals. Repertoires were generated with immunoSEQ multiplex PCR, while TCRdb's copy carries only in-frame clones and drops some. This table holds some 500,000 clones, roughly 95% found once. The source material was naive CD4+ T cells sorted from blood. Receptors were obtained from a woman between 25 and 40 years old in good health. Both conserved end residues are part of each CDR3. The order of the fields is V gene, D gene, J gene, CDR3 protein. The D gene is left open where the match is weak.

TRBV18	TRBD1	TRBJ2-7	CASSQKRSRDRGYEQYF
TRBV6-5	.	TRBJ1-1	CASSKPAGTEAFF
TRBV28	.	TRBJ1-5	CASSPRGGMQPQHF
TRBV5-5	.	TRBJ1-4	CASSIVGAANEKLFF
TRBV29-1	TRBD1	TRBJ2-7	CSVEDRGYEQYF
TRBV28	.	TRBJ1-4	CASSFRDTFEKLFF
TRBV9	TRBD2	TRBJ2-7	CASSVATTSGSLSYEQYF
TRBV25-1	.	TRBJ2-7	CASSGLEGSYEQYF
TRBV11-2	.	TRBJ1-1	CASSSRPKPGLNTEAFF
TRBV19	.	TRBJ1-3	CASSKSRGYHQLSGNTIYF
TRBV28	.	TRBJ1-2	CASRTLGGNYGYTF
TRBV10-1	TRBD2	TRBJ2-1	CARGLAGQNEQFF
TRBV6-5	.	TRBJ1-2	CASSFTLGASNYGYTF
TRBV6-4	TRBD1	TRBJ1-5	CASSVVRGDRKRRGNQPQHF
TRBV4-1	TRBD2	TRBJ2-7	CASSPSGTYEQYF
TRBV18	.	TRBJ2-3	CASSPPTLTDTQYF
TRBV7-2	.	TRBJ1-2	CASSLVGGGYGYTF
TRBV5-1	.	TRBJ1-1	CASSTTGGAEAFF
TRBV15	.	TRBJ1-2	CATSRDREHGYTF
TRBV2	.	TRBJ1-5	CASSSGDQPQHF
TRBV19	TRBD1	TRBJ2-7	CASSPGGAGSSYEQYF
TRBV27	.	TRBJ1-1	CASSLGGYVTEAFF
TRBV29-1	.	TRBJ1-5	CSVDLGGNQPQHF
TRBV10-3	.	TRBJ1-5	CAISAGQNQPQHF
TRBV7-2	.	TRBJ1-5	CASSSQGNQPQHF
TRBV28	TRBD2	TRBJ2-7	CASSLVLGLAGGITYEQYF
TRBV28	.	TRBJ2-4	CASSLNQLAKNIQYF
TRBV7-9	TRBD2	TRBJ2-1	CASSLAWVAGDDEQFF
TRBV7-8	TRBD2	TRBJ2-1	CATFFPGTAGLAETNEQFF
TRBV27	.	TRBJ2-7	CASRNTGIDEQYF
TRBV28	TRBD1	TRBJ2-7	CASRGEGTGYRYEQYF
TRBV6-5	.	TRBJ2-7	CASSYSGASSYEQYF
TRBV4-2	.	TRBJ2-7	CASSGPGWEQYF
TRBV6-4	.	TRBJ1-5	CASSEQSQGGQPQHF
TRBV7-9	TRBD1	TRBJ1-4	CASSRGQAIEKLFF
TRBV6-1	.	TRBJ1-4	CASSARDGEKLFF
TRBV19	.	TRBJ1-1	CASSTPSGFVNTEAFF